Listed here are 23 T cell receptor beta chains from one sample, sequenced in a study of T-cell reconstitution after alpha-beta-depleted transplantation in children. A TCRbeta library incorporating unique molecular identifiers was prepared. TCRdb reanalysed the PCR reads using MiXCR and keeps one entry per CDR3 protein. The table has some 26,000 distinct CDR3 sequences, about a sixth seen once. Here the sequenced sample was PBMCs, mostly from graft donor cells, taken 60 days after TCRalphabeta/CD19-depleted stem cell transplant. The receptors come from a male patient aged 2 to 10 who had a stem cell transplant for acute lymphoblastic leukemia, so the T cells may come from the graft donor.

This chain links TRBV5-5 with TRBJ2-4; the D call may be TRBD1 or TRBD2 (5 bases each). The V end lost 0 bases, the J end lost 1 base, and 8 bases lay between the germline ends. The CDR3 runs to 15 residues. Germline CDR1 and CDR2: SGHKS and YYEKEE (reference sequence). DNA of the CDR3: TGTGCCAGCAGCTTGGTGGGGGAGGCCAAAAACATTCAGTACTTC. This translates into CASSLVGEAKNIQYF.

This clonotype was seen repeatedly, ten times or more. V is TRBV7-9 and J is TRBJ1-2; 8 bases line up with TRBD1. The CDR3 is 13 residues long. The V gene end was trimmed by 5 bases and the J gene end by 6 bases; junction bases not matched to a gene: 5. Germline V gene data show CDR1 as SEHNR and CDR2 as FQNEAQ (reference sequence). As DNA, the CDR3 is TGTGCCAGCAGCCCAGGGACAGGCCATGGCTACACCTTC. Amino acids: CASSPGTGHGYTF.

The CDR3 is CSALGYNEKLFF. The CDR3 DNA is TGCAGTGCTTTAGGTTATAATGAAAAACTGTTTTTT. V usage is TRBV20-1 and J usage is TRBJ1-4; no reliable D call. This CDR3 is 12 amino acids long. The germline V gene encodes CDR1 DFQATT and CDR2 SNEGSKA (reference sequence). The ends were cut back, 5 bases at V and 4 bases at J, with 8 bases in the middle.

This clonotype was observed many times. This sequence joins TRBV7-2 and TRBJ2-5, with D uncertain. V was clipped by 6 bases and J by 1 base, with 9 bases between them. Germline CDR1 reads SGHTA; CDR2 reads FQGNSA. The CDR3 totals 13 residues. The CDR3 here is CASSVGVQETQYF. The DNA of the CDR3 is TGTGCCAGCAGTGTCGGCGTCCAAGAGACCCAGTACTTC. Together with reference TRBV7-2 and TRBJ2-5, the CDR3 gives the full variable domain: GAGVSQSPSNKVTEKGKDVELRCDPISGHTALYWYRQSLGQGLEFLIYFQGNSAPDKSGLPSDRFSAERTGGSVSTLTIQRTQQEDSAVYLCASSVGVQETQYFGPGTRLLVL.

V gene TRBV5-6 combines with J gene TRBJ1-1; D not resolved. V was trimmed by 5 bases and J by 0 bases, leaving 17 bases between them. Germline lookup yields CDR1 SGHDT and CDR2 YYEEEE. The CDR3 loop spans 16 amino acids. CDR3 sequence (DNA): TGTGCCAGCAGACCGGGAGGGATCCGGGTGAACACTGAAGCTTTCTTT. It is translated as CASRPGGIRVNTEAFF. The whole variable domain, remainder taken from reference TRBV5-6 and TRBJ1-1, is DAGVTQSPTHLIKTRGQQVTLRCSPKSGHDTVSWYQQALGQGPQFIFQYYEEEERQRGNFPDRFSGHQFPNYSSELNVNALLLGDSALYLCASRPGGIRVNTEAFFGQGTRLTVV.

This clonotype was seen many times. The V call is TRBV20-1, the J call TRBJ2-7, with TRBD1 matching over 8 bases. This CDR3 spans 15 amino acids. CDR1 and CDR2 from the germline V gene are DFQATT and SNEGSKA (reference sequence). V was clipped by 2 bases and J by 3 bases; unmatched bases: 9. DNA for the CDR3: TGCAGTGCTAGACCGGACAGGGCAGGGATCTACGAGCAGTACTTC. It specifies CSARPDRAGIYEQYF.

This clonotype was observed many times. This chain links TRBV5-1 with TRBJ2-7, with D uncertain. The V end lost 1 base, the J end lost 0 bases, and 8 bases lay between the germline ends. CDR3 length: 14 residues. Germline V CDR1 and CDR2: SGHRS, YFSETQ. The DNA for the CDR3 is TGCGCCAGCAGCTTGCTCAGGAGCTCCTACGAGCAGTACTTC. Protein: CASSLLRSSYEQYF. Complete variable domain (other parts from reference TRBV5-1 and TRBJ2-7): KAGVTQTPRYLIKTRGQQVTLSCSPISGHRSVSWYQQTPGQGLQFLFEYFSETQRNKGNFPGRFSGRQFSNSRSEMNVSTLELGDSALYLCASSLLRSSYEQYFGPGTRLTVT.

The J gene is TRBJ2-1, the V gene TRBV3-1; 8 nucleotides match TRBD2. CDR1 LGHDT and CDR2 YNNKEL come from the germline V gene (reference sequence). Trimming at V came to 1 base and at J to 4 bases, leaving 6 bases not matched to a gene. The length of the CDR3 is 16 residues. Written as DNA, the CDR3 is TGTGCCAGCAGCCAAGGCTGGGGCGGGGGGTACAATGAGCAGTTCTTC. This translates into CASSQGWGGGYNEQFF.

This clonotype was recorded a few times. The CDR3 end shows no conserved phenylalanine or tryptophan, and so a read error is likely. Because the CDR3's place on the DNA is in doubt, the DNA is left out and the CDR3 is given as listed by TCRdb. The J gene is TRBJ2-7, the V gene TRBV7-2; no DNA check was done on the table's D call, TRBD2. From its first to its last residue, the CDR3 has 11 amino acids. CDR1 is SGHTA, CDR2 FQGNSA, per germline. The CDR3 loop reads CASSQGGRPTL.

This clonotype appeared a few times. The chain combines TRBV27 with TRBJ2-2; 7 bases are shared with TRBD1. CDR1 and CDR2 (germline): MNHEY, SMNVEV (reference sequence). There are 14 residues in the CDR3. Trimming took 8 bases from V and 3 from J; bases not matched to a gene: 6. CDR3 in DNA: TGTGCCAGCTACAGGGGTGGGGACACCGGGGAGCTGTTTTTT. This encodes CASYRGGDTGELFF.

The CDR3 sequence: CASSVLGGAANTGELFF. CDR3 nucleotides: TGTGCCAGCAGCGTACTTGGGGGGGCCGCGAACACCGGGGAGCTGTTTTTT. V and J are TRBV9 and TRBJ2-2; perhaps TRBD2 as D (7 bases). This CDR3 comprises 17 residues. Germline CDR1 SGDLS, CDR2 YYNGEE. V lost 1 base, J lost 0 bases, and 13 bases lay in between.

This clonotype was seen at least ten times. This chain joins TRBV12-3 or TRBV12-4 and TRBJ2-1; 8 bases line up with TRBD2. There are 16 residues in the CDR3. Germline trimming cut 7 bases from V and 4 bases from J; bases unmatched to any gene: 12. As DNA, the CDR3 is TGTGCCAGCATCCGAGCGGGAGAACGGGCTTACAATGAGCAGTTCTTC. Translated: CASIRAGERAYNEQFF.

This clonotype has more than one count but fewer than ten. The chain uses TRBV20-1 and TRBJ2-1; a possible D gene is TRBD2 (7 bases). The length of the CDR3 is 15 residues. Germline CDR1 is DFQATT and CDR2 is SNEGSKA (reference sequence). V was pared by 1 base and J by 0 bases, with 10 bases between. Here the CDR3 DNA reads TGCAGTGCTAGAGTGAGGGGGGGCTCCTACAATGAGCAGTTCTTC. This translates into CSARVRGGSYNEQFF.

This clonotype was observed a handful of times. The chain carries TRBV7-2 and TRBJ2-1; 8 bases match TRBD2. Trimming took 5 bases from V and 6 from J; bases not matched to a gene: 9. From germline, CDR1 is SGHTA and CDR2 FQGNSA. The CDR3 is made up of 15 amino acids. The CDR3: CASSPFRGGPNEQFF. In nucleotides, the CDR3 is TGTGCCAGCAGCCCGTTTCGGGGGGGGCCCAATGAGCAGTTCTTC.

In nucleotides, the CDR3 is TGTGCCACCAGCGGGGACGACAGAACCACTGAAGCTTTCTTT. This gives the protein CATSGDDRTTEAFF. The chain employs TRBV15 and TRBJ1-1, with D perhaps TRBD1 (5 bases). The CDR3 consists of 14 residues. Trimming shortened V by 5 bases and J by 4 bases, and 14 bases separated the two germline ends. Germline V gene data show CDR1 as LNHNV and CDR2 as YYDKDF (reference sequence). Supplemented by reference TRBV15 and TRBJ1-1, the full variable domain reads DAMVIQNPRYQVTQFGKPVTLSCSQTLNHNVMYWYQQKSSQAPKLLFHYYDKDFNNEADTPDNFQSRRPNTSFCFLDIRSPGLGDTAMYLCATSGDDRTTEAFFGQGTRLTVV.

This clonotype was detected ten times or more. The rearrangement joins TRBV4-3 to TRBJ2-3; TRBD2 matches at 11 bases. Germline V gene data show CDR1 as LGHNA and CDR2 as YSLEER. The CDR3 is made up of 16 amino acids. J lost 2 bases, V lost 3 bases, and 4 bases had no gene match. The CDR3 is CASSQGLAEVTDTQYF. Here the CDR3 DNA reads TGCGCCAGCAGCCAGGGACTAGCGGAGGTCACAGATACGCAGTATTTT.

This clonotype was picked up many times. This rearrangement joins TRBV6-2 or TRBV6-3 to TRBJ2-2; 7 bases fit TRBD2. V was pared by 2 bases and J by 4 bases, with 4 bases of the junction left unmatched. Germline V CDR1 and CDR2: MNHEY, SVGEGT. The CDR3 consists of 15 residues. The CDR3 nucleotides are TGTGCCAGCAGTTACCGTGCGGGAGCCACCGGGGAGCTGTTTTTT. As protein: CASSYRAGATGELFF.

The gene calls are TRBV7-9 and TRBJ2-7; TRBD2 might be the D (5 bases). V dropped 7 bases and J dropped 0 bases, with 10 bases sitting between them. Germline V gene sequence: CDR1 SEHNR, CDR2 FQNEAQ (reference sequence). The CDR3 has 13 residues. In DNA, the CDR3 is TGTGCCAGCACCGGGGATGGCTCCTACGAGCAGTACGTC. Translation: CASTGDGSYEQYV.

The chain couples TRBV6-5 to TRBJ2-2; TRBD2 matches 8 bases. The J segment lost 5 bases and the V segment lost 4 bases, leaving 3 bases of the junction unmatched. The CDR3 runs to 14 residues. Germline CDR1 and CDR2: MNHEY and SVGAGI. The CDR3 DNA reads as TGTGCCAGCAGTTTCCCGGGGGGGACCGGGGAGCTGTTTTTT. Translation gives CASSFPGGTGELFF.

This clonotype has only a few counts. J is TRBJ1-6 and V is TRBV12-3 or TRBV12-4; D is possibly TRBD1 (6 bases). Trimming took 5 bases from V and 0 from J, leaving 17 bases between them. There are 18 residues in the CDR3. This chain's CDR3 is CASSRQVGPSSYNSPLHF. CDR3 coding DNA: TGTGCCAGCAGTAGACAGGTTGGCCCTAGCTCCTATAATTCACCCCTCCACTTT.

The gene calls are TRBV28 and TRBJ2-7; 9 nucleotides align to TRBD2. V dropped 7 bases and J dropped 3; count of bases not matched to a gene: 10. CDR3 length equals 15 residues. Looked up from germline, CDR1 is MDHEN and CDR2 is SYDVKM. The CDR3 DNA reads TGTGCCAGCAATGGTCGACTAGCGGATATCTACGAGCAGTACTTC. Translating gives CASNGRLADIYEQYF. The full variable domain, completed using reference TRBV28 and TRBJ2-7, is DVKVTQSSRYLVKRTGEKVFLECVQDMDHENMFWYRQDPGLGLRLIYFSYDVKMKEKGDIPEGYSVSREKKERFSLILESASTNQTSMYLCASNGRLADIYEQYFGPGTRLTVT.

This chain joins TRBV7-9 and TRBJ2-5, with TRBD2 identical over 10 bases. V was clipped by 5 bases and J by 1 base; unmatched bases: 7. The CDR3 is 16 amino acids. Germline-derived CDR1 and CDR2 are SEHNR and FQNEAQ (reference sequence). CDR3 protein: CASSLKIAGGQETQYF. The CDR3 bases are TGTGCCAGCAGCCTGAAGATAGCGGGGGGCCAAGAGACCCAGTACTTC. The full variable domain, with the rest looked up from reference TRBV7-9 and TRBJ2-5, is DTGVSQNPRHKITKRGQNVTFRCDPISEHNRLYWYRQTLGQGPEFLTYFQNEAQLEKSRLLSDRFSAERPKGSFSTLEIQRTEQGDSAMYLCASSLKIAGGQETQYFGPGTRLLVL.

This clonotype has ten or more counts. V gene TRBV20-1 combines with J gene TRBJ1-1; D is perhaps TRBD1 (5 bases). The CDR3 is 15 amino acids. Germline loops: CDR1 DFQATT, CDR2 SNEGSKA (reference sequence). Trimming shortened V by 5 bases and J by 5 bases, and 21 bases separated the two germline ends. DNA for the CDR3: TGCAGTGCTCTTTGGGACGGGGCCCCGAGGACTGAAGCTTTCTTT. It encodes CSALWDGAPRTEAFF.